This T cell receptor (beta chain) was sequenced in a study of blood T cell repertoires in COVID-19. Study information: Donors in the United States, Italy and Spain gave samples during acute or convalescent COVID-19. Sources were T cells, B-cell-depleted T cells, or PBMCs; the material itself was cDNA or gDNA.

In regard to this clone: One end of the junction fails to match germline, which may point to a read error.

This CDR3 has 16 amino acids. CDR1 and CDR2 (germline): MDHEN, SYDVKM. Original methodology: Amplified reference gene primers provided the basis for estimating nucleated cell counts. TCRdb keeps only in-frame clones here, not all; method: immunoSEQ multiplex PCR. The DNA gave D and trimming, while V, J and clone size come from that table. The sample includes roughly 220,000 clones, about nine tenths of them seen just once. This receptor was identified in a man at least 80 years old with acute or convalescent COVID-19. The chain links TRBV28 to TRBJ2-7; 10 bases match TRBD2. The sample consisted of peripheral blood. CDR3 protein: CASSLFTSGTSFEQYF. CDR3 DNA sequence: TGTGCCAGCAGTTTATTCACTAGCGGGACCTCCTTCGAGCAGTACTTC.